The 18 T cell receptor beta chains given below trace back to one sample, sequenced in a study of blood T cell repertoires in COVID-19. Generated by immunoSEQ multiplex PCR, the TCRdb table keeps only in-frame clones and is missing some. This sample has 140,000 or so clones, with around 90% found just once. The sequenced sample was peripheral blood. The receptors were sampled from a woman older than 75 with acute or convalescent COVID-19.

This clone came up a few times. V is TRBV6-5 and J is TRBJ2-1, with 9 bases that match TRBD1. This CDR3 is built from 13 residues. V shed 5 bases, J shed 9 bases, and the junction held 5 bases outside the gene matches. The germline V gene has CDR1 MNHEY and CDR2 SVGAGI. CDR3 bases: TGTGCCAGCAGTCCAAGGACAGGGGTTGAGCAGTTCTTC. It specifies CASSPRTGVEQFF.

V usage is TRBV2 and J usage is TRBJ2-7; TRBD1 matches 10 bases. V lost 5 bases to trimming and J lost 7 bases; unmatched junction nucleotides: 5. The CDR3 is made up of 13 amino acids. CDR1 and CDR2 (germline): SNHLY, FYNNEI. CDR3: CASSTDRGREQYF. CDR3 in DNA: TGTGCCAGCAGTACAGACAGGGGGCGTGAGCAGTACTTC.

The chain carries TRBV20-1 and TRBJ1-2; the D gene is possibly TRBD1 (5 bases). Germline V CDR1 and CDR2: DFQATT, SNEGSKA (reference sequence). Trimming cost V 3 bases and J 7 bases, with 9 bases left between them. The CDR3 totals 11 residues. CDR3 in DNA: TGCAGTGCTAGTGAGGGGCCTGGCTACACCTTC. Its protein is CSASEGPGYTF.

This rearrangement joins TRBV3-1 (or the pseudogene TRBV3-2) to TRBJ2-3; D may be TRBD2 (7 bases). The CDR3 runs 18 residues. The ends were cut back, 1 base at V and 5 bases at J, with 22 bases in the middle. In germline, CDR1 is LGHDT, CDR2 YNNKEL (reference sequence). This CDR3 is CASSQVIGGGPRGDTQYF. The CDR3 DNA reads TGTGCCAGCAGCCAAGTTATTGGCGGGGGCCCCAGAGGAGATACGCAGTATTTT.

In regard to this clone: In the same sample, other DNA sequences code for this CDR3. V is TRBV2 and J is TRBJ1-5; 7 nucleotides align to TRBD1. The germline CDR1 and CDR2 sequences are SNHLY and FYNNEI. The CDR3 is 14 amino acids. The J segment lost 2 bases and the V segment lost 4 bases, leaving 2 bases of the junction unmatched. The chain's CDR3 is CASSGQGGNQPQHF. The CDR3 DNA follows: TGTGCCAGCAGTGGACAGGGTGGCAATCAGCCCCAGCATTTT.

The CDR3 region has the DNA TGTGCCACCAGCAGCCCGACTAGCGGTTCGTGGGAGACCCAGTACTTC. This translates into CATSSPTSGSWETQYF. This chain links TRBV15 with TRBJ2-5; 9 bases fit TRBD2. The CDR3 has 16 amino acids. Germline values: CDR1 LNHNV, CDR2 YYDKDF (reference sequence). The V and J ends lost 3 bases and 5 bases, in that order; junction bases with no gene match: 10.

The genes are TRBV19 and TRBJ1-5; D may be TRBD1 (5 bases). The ends were cut back, 7 bases at V and 7 bases at J, with 23 bases in the middle. Germline V CDR1 and CDR2: LNHDA, SQIVND (reference sequence). The CDR3 covers 16 residues. The CDR3 region has the DNA TGTGCCAGTAAATCGATCCCCGGGCCCCCAGGGCAGCCCCAGCATTTT. It translates to CASKSIPGPPGQPQHF.

The rearrangement links TRBV19 to TRBJ2-7, with a possible D match to TRBD2 (6 bases). With 4 bases removed from V and 0 bases from J, the gap between germline ends came to 10 bases. CDR1 is LNHDA, CDR2 SQIVND, per germline (reference sequence). The CDR3 loop spans 14 amino acids. The CDR3 loop is CASSRDFSSYEQYF. The CDR3 region has the DNA TGTGCCAGTAGTAGGGACTTCAGCTCCTACGAGCAGTACTTC.

This chain joins TRBV30 and TRBJ1-1; 8 bases align to TRBD1. Germline V gene lookup returns CDR1 GTSNPN and CDR2 SVGIG (reference sequence). Trimming cost V 4 bases and J 5 bases; bases outside gene matches: 9. The CDR3 sequence is 14 residues long. CDR3 nucleotides: TGTGCCTGGAATATTCAGGGGGCGCTTACTGAAGCTTTCTTT. It is translated as CAWNIQGALTEAFF. Full variable domain (missing parts from reference TRBV30 and TRBJ1-1): SQTIHQWPATLVQPVGSPLSLECTVEGTSNPNLYWYRQAAGRGLQLLFYSVGIGQISSEVPQNLSASRPQDRQFILSSKKLLLSDSGFYLCAWNIQGALTEAFFGQGTRLTVV.

The chain uses TRBV15 and TRBJ1-2; perhaps TRBD1 as D (6 bases). Trimming removed 4 bases at V and 4 bases at J, with 10 bases between. CDR3 length: 13 amino acids. Germline CDR1 is LNHNV and CDR2 is YYDKDF (reference sequence). CDR3 sequence reads: CATSTGQTYGYTF. CDR3 DNA sequence: TGTGCCACCAGCACAGGACAGACCTATGGCTACACCTTC.

This CDR3 reads CASSPGQNTEAFF. CDR3 DNA: TGTGCCAGCAGCCCGGGACAGAACACTGAAGCTTTCTTT. This sequence joins TRBV7-3 and TRBJ1-1, with D tentatively TRBD1 (6 bases). The CDR3 is 13 residues long. Trimming removed 5 bases from V and 1 base from J, with 8 bases in between. In germline, CDR1 is SGHTA, CDR2 FQGTGA.

CDR3 sequence: CASSRGTWGKGYTF. The CDR3 nucleotides read TGTGCCAGCAGCCGGGGGACCTGGGGAAAGGGCTACACCTTC. The V and J genes are TRBV5-8 and TRBJ1-2; TRBD1 is a possible D gene (5 bases). The CDR3 totals 14 residues. V was clipped by 4 bases and J by 8 bases, with 18 bases between them. Germline V lookup: CDR1 SGHTS, CDR2 YDEGEE.

The chain has TRBV3-1 (or the pseudogene TRBV3-2) and TRBJ1-2; tentatively, D is TRBD1 (5 bases). The CDR3 spans 13 residues. Trimming stripped 1 base from V and 7 bases from J, with 10 bases between. The germline CDR1 and CDR2 sequences are LGHDT and YNNKEL (reference sequence). The CDR3, as DNA: TGTGCCAGCAGCCAAGCAGGGCTTGTTGGCTACACCTTC. This sequence encodes CASSQAGLVGYTF.

The chain is built from TRBV18 and TRBJ1-6; 8 nucleotides agree with TRBD1. Germline CDR1 KGHSH, CDR2 LQKENI. The CDR3 runs to 14 residues. V was clipped by 4 bases and J by 7 bases; unmatched bases: 3. The CDR3, as DNA: TGTGCCAGCTCACTGGACAGGGACAATTCACCCCTCCACTTT. It translates to CASSLDRDNSPLHF. Combining the CDR3 with reference TRBV18 and TRBJ1-6 gives the whole variable domain NAGVMQNPRHLVRRRGQEARLRCSPMKGHSHVYWYRQLPEEGLKFMVYLQKENIIDESGMPKERFSAEFPKEGPSILRIQQVVRGDSAAYFCASSLDRDNSPLHFGNGTRLTVT.

The rearrangement joins TRBV29-1 to TRBJ1-2, with TRBD1 matching 7 bases. Looked up from germline, CDR1 is SQVTM and CDR2 is ANQGSEA. The CDR3 consists of 15 residues. V was clipped by 7 bases and J by 8 bases; unmatched bases: 19. CDR3 bases: TGCAGCGCCGGAGGAGACAGGGCTACTTTCGGGGGCTACACCTTC. Translated, it gives CSAGGDRATFGGYTF.

The J gene is TRBJ2-1, the V gene TRBV10-3; D possibly corresponds to TRBD1 (5 bases). There are 14 residues in the CDR3. Trimming stripped 1 base from V and 7 bases from J, with 11 bases between. Germline V gene sequence: CDR1 ENHRY, CDR2 SYGVKD. The CDR3 region is CAISEFRAGNEQFF. The CDR3 DNA is TGTGCCATCAGTGAGTTCAGGGCTGGGAATGAGCAGTTCTTC.

This chain joins TRBV20-1 and TRBJ1-1; D remains ambiguous. In germline, CDR1 is DFQATT, CDR2 SNEGSKA (reference sequence). The CDR3 contains 11 residues. Trimming took 0 bases from V and 7 from J, leaving 6 bases between them. The CDR3 bases are TGCAGTGCTAGAGACCGGGGTGAAGCTTTCTTT. Translating gives CSARDRGEAFF.

CDR3: CASSLAGTGGTEAFF. DNA of the CDR3: TGTGCCAGCAGCTTGGCCGGGACAGGGGGCACTGAAGCTTTCTTT. The chain links TRBV5-4 to TRBJ1-1, with 11 bases fitting TRBD1. This CDR3 region has 15 residues. Trimming at V came to 0 bases and at J to 4 bases, leaving 2 bases not matched to a gene. The germline V gene encodes CDR1 SGHNT and CDR2 YYREEE (reference sequence).